The 9 T cell receptor beta chains listed next were all sequenced from one sample in a study of neurological immune-mediated disorders. MiXCR was run by TCRdb on the 5' RACE reads, yielding one entry per CDR3 protein. The sample lists about 89,000 distinct CDR3 sequences, 2% to 3% occurring once. The sample consisted of PBMCs. These receptors came from a woman in her 30s with multiple sclerosis.

Ten or more counts support this clonotype. The V call is TRBV20-1, the J call TRBJ1-1; TRBD1 aligns across 7 bases. J was trimmed by 5 bases and V by 5 bases; bases with no gene match: 8. Per germline, CDR1 DFQATT and CDR2 SNEGSKA (reference sequence). CDR3 length equals 13 residues. As DNA, the CDR3 is TGCAGTGCTCAGGGGGAGAGGGAAACTGAAGCTTTCTTT. Residues: CSAQGERETEAFF.

This clonotype was counted ten times or more. The chain links TRBV12-3 or TRBV12-4 to TRBJ2-2; 9 bases are shared with TRBD1. V lost 5 bases to trimming and J lost 6 bases; unmatched junction nucleotides: 16. The CDR3 has 18 residues. The CDR3 sequence: CASSLGTGFGAQAGELFF. The CDR3 DNA sequence: TGTGCCAGCAGTCTCGGGACAGGGTTCGGAGCTCAAGCCGGGGAGCTGTTTTTT.

There are many counts of this clonotype. This chain joins TRBV20-1 and TRBJ2-7; no firm D call. The CDR3 consists of 12 residues. The germline V and J ends were trimmed by 2 bases and 4 bases, with 9 bases remaining between them. Germline V gives CDR1 DFQATT, CDR2 SNEGSKA (reference sequence). The CDR3 loop reads CSARSEGYEQYF. DNA of the CDR3: TGCAGTGCTAGATCGGAAGGGTACGAGCAGTACTTC.

This clonotype has ten or more counts. The chain recombines TRBV7-2 with TRBJ2-7; unclear D gene. The CDR3 has 15 residues. Germline CDR1 SGHTA, CDR2 FQGNSA. The V end lost 5 bases, the J end lost 4 bases, and 18 bases lay between the germline ends. CDR3 sequence: CASSLTRLATYEQYF. The CDR3 DNA is TGTGCCAGCAGCCTTACCCGACTTGCTACTTACGAGCAGTACTTC.

This clonotype was seen many times. The chain links TRBV20-1 to TRBJ2-7; the match to TRBD2 covers 13 bases. CDR3 size: 13 residues. V shed 6 bases, J shed 6 bases, and the junction held 5 bases outside the gene matches. The germline V gene encodes CDR1 DFQATT and CDR2 SNEGSKA (reference sequence). CDR3 coding DNA: TGCAGTGCAGCCCGGACTAGCGGGGGCGAGCAGTACTTC. Translating it yields CSAARTSGGEQYF.

With regard to this clonotype: At one of its ends the junction is not consistent with the germline gene, which may arise from a read error. This chain joins TRBV18 and TRBJ2-6, with D maybe TRBD1 (6 bases). The germline V gene encodes CDR1 KGHSH and CDR2 LQKENI. The length of the CDR3 is 16 residues. The chain's CDR3 is CASSPQGTSGANVPTF. The CDR3 DNA sequence: TGTGCCAGCTCACCTCAGGGGACCTCTGGGGCCAACGTCCCGACTTTC. The full variable domain, completed using reference TRBV18 and TRBJ2-6, is NAGVMQNPRHLVRRRGQEARLRCSPMKGHSHVYWYRQLPEEGLKFMVYLQKENIIDESGMPKERFSAEFPKEGPSILRIQQVVRGDSAAYFCASSPQGTSGANVPTFGAGSRLTVL.

This clonotype has at least ten counts. The genes are TRBV20-1 and TRBJ2-1; TRBD2 aligns across 12 bases. The V gene's germline CDR1 is DFQATT and CDR2 SNEGSKA (reference sequence). The CDR3 runs 15 residues. V was clipped by 3 bases and J by 3 bases; unmatched bases: 3. CDR3 region: CSASGLAGRYNEQFF. The CDR3 region has the DNA TGCAGTGCTAGTGGACTAGCGGGGCGCTACAATGAGCAGTTCTTC.

This clonotype has ten or more counts. CDR3 residues: CASSPRAGTANYGYTF. The CDR3 bases are TGTGCCAGCTCACCAAGGGCAGGAACAGCTAACTATGGCTACACCTTC. The chain uses TRBV18 and TRBJ1-2; D ambiguous. Germline V lookup: CDR1 KGHSH, CDR2 LQKENI. CDR3 length: 16 residues. Trimming pared 2 bases from V and 0 bases from J, leaving 13 bases between. Looking up the rest from reference TRBV18 and TRBJ1-2 gives the full variable domain: NAGVMQNPRHLVRRRGQEARLRCSPMKGHSHVYWYRQLPEEGLKFMVYLQKENIIDESGMPKERFSAEFPKEGPSILRIQQVVRGDSAAYFCASSPRAGTANYGYTFGSGTRLTVV.

For this clonotype: A single base separates this from a much larger clone, so it may be a read error. Here the CDR3 omits its conserved ending phenylalanine or tryptophan, so a read error is the likely source. Because the CDR3's place on the DNA is in doubt, the DNA is left out and the CDR3 is given as listed by TCRdb. The chain uses TRBV20-1 and TRBJ1-2; TRBD1, as called in the table, went unchecked against the DNA. The CDR3 extends over 13 residues, inclusive of both ends. Germline-derived CDR1 and CDR2 are DFQATT and SNEGSKA (reference sequence). The CDR3 reads CSGDSGVPAGYTC.